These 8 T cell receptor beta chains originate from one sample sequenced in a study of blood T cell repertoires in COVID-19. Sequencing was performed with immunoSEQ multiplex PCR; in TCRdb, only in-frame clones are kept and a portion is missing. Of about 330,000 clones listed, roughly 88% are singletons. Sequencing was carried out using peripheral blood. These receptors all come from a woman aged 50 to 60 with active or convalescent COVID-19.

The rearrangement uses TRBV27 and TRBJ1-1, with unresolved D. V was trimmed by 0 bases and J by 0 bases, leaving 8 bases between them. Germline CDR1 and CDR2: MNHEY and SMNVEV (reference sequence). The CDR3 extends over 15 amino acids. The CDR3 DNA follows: TGTGCCAGCAGTTTATCGATAGTGTTGAACACTGAAGCTTTCTTT. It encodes CASSLSIVLNTEAFF.

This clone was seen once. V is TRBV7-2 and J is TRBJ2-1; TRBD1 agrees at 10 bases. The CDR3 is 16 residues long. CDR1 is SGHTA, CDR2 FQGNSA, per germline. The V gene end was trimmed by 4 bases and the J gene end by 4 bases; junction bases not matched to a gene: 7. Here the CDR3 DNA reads TGTGCCAGCAGCTCCGAGGGGACAGGGGTTTACAATGAGCAGTTCTTC. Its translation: CASSSEGTGVYNEQFF.

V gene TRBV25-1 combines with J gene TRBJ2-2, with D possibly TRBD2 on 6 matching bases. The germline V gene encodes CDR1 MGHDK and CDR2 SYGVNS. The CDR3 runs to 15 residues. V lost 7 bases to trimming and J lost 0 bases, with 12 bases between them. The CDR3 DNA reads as TGTGCCAGCACCCCGGGAGCCTCGAACACCGGGGAGCTGTTTTTT. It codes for CASTPGASNTGELFF. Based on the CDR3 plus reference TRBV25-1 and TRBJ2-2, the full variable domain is EADIYQTPRYLVIGTGKKITLECSQTMGHDKMYWYQQDPGMELHLIHYSYGVNSTEKGDLSSESTVSRIRTEHFPLTLESARPSHTSQYLCASTPGASNTGELFFGEGSRLTVL.

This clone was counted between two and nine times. CDR3 DNA: TGTGCCAGTACCCCAGACAGGGGCCCTGTCCCCTACAATGAGCAGTTCTTC. It yields the protein CASTPDRGPVPYNEQFF. The rearrangement joins TRBV19 to TRBJ2-1, with 8 bases matching TRBD1. The CDR3 spans 17 residues. Germline values: CDR1 LNHDA, CDR2 SQIVND (reference sequence). The V and J ends lost 7 bases and 2 bases, in that order; junction bases with no gene match: 13.

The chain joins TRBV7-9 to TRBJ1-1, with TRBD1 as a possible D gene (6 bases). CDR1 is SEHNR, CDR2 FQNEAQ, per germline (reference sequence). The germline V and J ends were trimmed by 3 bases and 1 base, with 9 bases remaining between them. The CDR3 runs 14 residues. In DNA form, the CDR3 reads TGTGCCAGCAGCTTGGACAGCTCGAACACTGAAGCTTTCTTT. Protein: CASSLDSSNTEAFF. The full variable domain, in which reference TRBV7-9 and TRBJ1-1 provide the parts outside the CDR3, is DTGVSQNPRHKITKRGQNVTFRCDPISEHNRLYWYRQTLGQGPEFLTYFQNEAQLEKSRLLSDRFSAERPKGSFSTLEIQRTEQGDSAMYLCASSLDSSNTEAFFGQGTRLTVV.

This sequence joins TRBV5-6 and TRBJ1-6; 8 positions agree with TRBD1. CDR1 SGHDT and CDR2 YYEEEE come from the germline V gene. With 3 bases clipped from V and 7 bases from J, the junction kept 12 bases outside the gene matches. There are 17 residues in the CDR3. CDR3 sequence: CASSSLDRGVPNSPLHF. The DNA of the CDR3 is TGTGCCAGCAGCTCCTTAGACAGGGGAGTCCCAAATTCACCCCTCCACTTT.

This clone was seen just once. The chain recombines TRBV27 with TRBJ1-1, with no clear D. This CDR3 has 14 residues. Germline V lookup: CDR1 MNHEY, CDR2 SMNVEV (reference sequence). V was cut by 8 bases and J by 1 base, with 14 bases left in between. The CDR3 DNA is TGTGCCAGCGCGGGGTATGATGGGAACACTGAAGCTTTCTTT. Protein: CASAGYDGNTEAFF.

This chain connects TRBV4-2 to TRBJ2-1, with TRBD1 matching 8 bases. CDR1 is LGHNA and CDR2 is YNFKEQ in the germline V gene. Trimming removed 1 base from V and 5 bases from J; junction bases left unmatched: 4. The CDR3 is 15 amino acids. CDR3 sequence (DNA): TGTGCCAGCAGCCAAGGGGCGACAGGGGACAATGAGCAGTTCTTC. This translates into CASSQGATGDNEQFF.